These 23 T cell receptor beta chains share one sample of origin, sequenced in a study of cytomegalovirus exposure and HLA in healthy donors. Vbeta (60) and Jbeta (13) primers were used in the PCR. Produced via immunoSEQ multiplex PCR; TCRdb's table is partial and in-frame only. The data contain 150,000 to 250,000 clones, 79% of them singletons. The sequenced material came from PBMCs. These TCRs come from a girl between 5 and 17 years old in good health and CMV-seropositive.

The chain employs TRBV9 and TRBJ2-7; 7 nucleotides line up with TRBD1. CDR3 size: 15 residues. V gave up 6 bases and J gave up 4 bases; unmatched junction bases: 13. Germline CDR1 and CDR2: SGDLS and YYNGEE. The CDR3 DNA is TGTGCCAGCACCCGTGACGGGACAGCAATATACGAGCAGTACTTC. It specifies CASTRDGTAIYEQYF.

J is TRBJ2-5 and V is TRBV5-4; 8 nucleotides line up with TRBD2. The CDR3 is made up of 15 amino acids. The germline gives CDR1 SGHNT, CDR2 YYREEE (reference sequence). With 0 bases clipped from V and 5 bases from J, the junction kept 6 bases outside the gene matches. CDR3: CASSLGVGGGETQYF. CDR3 in DNA: TGTGCCAGCAGCTTGGGGGTGGGCGGGGGGGAGACCCAGTACTTC.

This clone was recorded a few times. The J gene is TRBJ2-5, the V gene TRBV11-2; 12 bases map to TRBD2. V lost 8 bases, J lost 1 base, and 5 bases stayed unmatched. This CDR3 spans 15 amino acids. Germline V gives CDR1 SGHAT, CDR2 FQNNGV. This CDR3 reads CASGTSGPFQETQYF. The DNA of the CDR3 is TGTGCCAGCGGGACTAGCGGGCCTTTCCAAGAGACCCAGTACTTC.

The chain recombines TRBV29-1 with TRBJ1-6; D uncertain. The CDR3 has 13 residues. V lost 4 bases to trimming and J lost 6 bases, with 10 bases between them. Per the germline V gene, CDR1 is SQVTM and CDR2 is ANQGSEA. The CDR3 is CSVGNSLNSPLHF. The CDR3 DNA sequence: TGCAGCGTTGGTAACAGTCTTAATTCACCCCTCCACTTT.

The J gene is TRBJ2-5, the V gene TRBV7-9; tentative D call: TRBD1 (5 bases). The V gene's germline CDR1 is SEHNR and CDR2 FQNEAQ (reference sequence). V lost 1 base to trimming and J lost 5 bases, with 8 bases between them. The CDR3 extends over 13 amino acids. The CDR3: CASSLDRLETQYF. CDR3 DNA: TGTGCCAGCAGCTTAGACAGGTTGGAGACCCAGTACTTC.

This chain connects TRBV7-8 to TRBJ2-5; TRBD2 matches 7 bases. The ends lost 5 bases at V and 3 bases at J; junction bases unmatched: 12. This CDR3 has 16 amino acids. CDR1 is SGHVS, CDR2 FQNEAQ, per germline. The CDR3, as DNA: TGTGCCAGCAGCCCCCGGTTGACTAGCCGGGAAGAGACCCAGTACTTC. Its protein product is CASSPRLTSREETQYF.

The sample holds a few counts of this clone. The rearrangement joins TRBV7-2 to TRBJ1-4; D is ambiguous. Trimming took 5 bases from V and 5 from J, leaving 15 bases between them. Germline V CDR1 and CDR2: SGHTA, FQGNSA. The CDR3 length is 15 residues. CDR3 loop: CASSKSGLLNEKLFF. The CDR3 nucleotides read TGTGCCAGCAGCAAAAGTGGACTCTTGAATGAAAAACTGTTTTTT.

As regards this clone: This sample also contains other DNA sequences that code for the same CDR3. The rearrangement joins TRBV2 to TRBJ2-1; 8 nucleotides agree with TRBD1. The germline gives CDR1 SNHLY, CDR2 FYNNEI. V lost 6 bases to trimming and J lost 5 bases; unmatched junction nucleotides: 6. CDR3 length: 14 residues. DNA for the CDR3: TGTGCCAGCAGCGTGGACAGGGCGAACAATGAGCAGTTCTTC. Protein product: CASSVDRANNEQFF. Supplemented by reference TRBV2 and TRBJ2-1, the full variable domain reads EPEVTQTPSHQVTQMGQEVILRCVPISNHLYFYWYRQILGQKVEFLVSFYNNEISEKSEIFDDQFSVERPDGSNFTLKIRSTKLEDSAMYFCASSVDRANNEQFFGPGTRLTVL.

The rearrangement uses TRBV12-5 and TRBJ1-1; tentative D call: TRBD1 (6 bases). Per the germline V gene, CDR1 is LGHNT and CDR2 is FRNRAP. The CDR3 spans 15 residues. V lost 6 bases and J 0 bases, leaving 14 bases between the germline ends. The chain's CDR3 is CASGPPTGLNTEAFF. CDR3 sequence (DNA): TGTGCTAGTGGACCCCCCACAGGGCTGAACACTGAAGCTTTCTTT.

The V gene is TRBV10-3, the J gene TRBJ2-7; TRBD2 might be the D (6 bases). CDR3 size: 14 residues. The germline V and J ends were trimmed by 3 bases and 0 bases, with 9 bases remaining between them. CDR1 and CDR2 (germline): ENHRY, SYGVKD. The CDR3 protein is CAISDPGGSYEQYF. The DNA of the CDR3 is TGTGCCATCAGTGATCCCGGGGGCTCCTACGAGCAGTACTTC.

In DNA, the CDR3 is TGCGCCAGCAGTGAAAGAACAGACAATCAGCCCCAGCATTTT. Translated, it gives CASSERTDNQPQHF. The rearrangement links TRBV10-2 to TRBJ1-5, with D unresolved. Germline V gene data show CDR1 as WSHSY and CDR2 as SAAADI. V lost 3 bases, J lost 3 bases, and 9 bases lay in between. The length of the CDR3 is 14 residues.

The chain has TRBV29-1 and TRBJ2-1; D is possibly TRBD1 (7 bases). V was clipped by 4 bases and J by 15 bases, with 13 bases between them. Germline CDR1 and CDR2: SQVTM and ANQGSEA. The CDR3 totals 10 residues. CDR3 nucleotide sequence: TGCAGCGTTGGGGGGGACAGTCCGTTCTTC. Protein product: CSVGGDSPFF.

J is TRBJ1-1 and V is TRBV2; 8 positions agree with TRBD1. In germline, CDR1 is SNHLY, CDR2 FYNNEI. V was clipped by 6 bases and J by 4 bases; unmatched bases: 10. The CDR3 extends over 15 amino acids. CDR3 residues: CASSLQGGAGTEAFF. DNA of the CDR3: TGTGCCAGCAGCTTACAGGGGGGCGCGGGCACTGAAGCTTTCTTT.

The chain is built from TRBV10-3 and TRBJ2-5; 11 bases agree with TRBD2. V gave up 4 bases and J gave up 4 bases; unmatched junction bases: 8. Germline-derived CDR1 and CDR2 are ENHRY and SYGVKD. The CDR3 loop spans 16 amino acids. The CDR3 loop reads CAISGELAGARETQYF. CDR3 nucleotides: TGTGCCATCAGTGGGGAACTAGCGGGGGCTCGAGAGACCCAGTACTTC.

The rearrangement uses TRBV27 and TRBJ2-1, with 10 bases fitting TRBD1. Trimming at V came to 5 bases and at J to 10 bases, leaving 11 bases not matched to a gene. The CDR3 sequence is 15 residues long. Germline CDR1 reads MNHEY; CDR2 reads SMNVEV (reference sequence). The CDR3 region is CASSRPGTGVREQFF. CDR3 nucleotide sequence: TGTGCCAGCAGTCGCCCCGGGACAGGGGTTCGGGAGCAGTTCTTC.

V and J are TRBV5-8 and TRBJ1-5; TRBD1 is a possible D gene (5 bases). In germline, CDR1 is SGHTS, CDR2 YDEGEE. The CDR3 is made up of 16 amino acids. V dropped 4 bases and J dropped 0 bases, with 14 bases sitting between them. The CDR3 is CASSPDDSYSNQPQHF. CDR3 coding DNA: TGTGCCAGCAGCCCCGACGACAGCTATAGCAATCAGCCCCAGCATTTT.

The chain joins TRBV19 to TRBJ2-1, with 12 bases aligning to TRBD2. CDR1 LNHDA and CDR2 SQIVND come from the germline V gene (reference sequence). CDR3 length: 16 residues. The junction had 7 bases not matched to a gene; V was cut back by 5 bases and J by 5 bases. Written as DNA, the CDR3 is TGTGCCAGTAGTCCCCGGACTAGCGGGACCCACAATGAGCAGTTCTTC. It is translated as CASSPRTSGTHNEQFF. Based on the CDR3 plus reference TRBV19 and TRBJ2-1, the full variable domain is DGGITQSPKYLFRKEGQNVTLSCEQNLNHDAMYWYRQDPGQGLRLIYYSQIVNDFQKGDIAEGYSVSREKKESFPLTVTSAQKNPTAFYLCASSPRTSGTHNEQFFGPGTRLTVL.

The chain has TRBV11-2 and TRBJ2-5, with D tentatively TRBD2 (5 bases). The CDR3 totals 14 residues. The V gene lost 5 bases and the J gene lost 5 bases, with 15 bases spanning the gap. Germline V CDR1 and CDR2: SGHAT, FQNNGV. Here the CDR3 reads CASSPKEARETQYF. DNA of the CDR3: TGTGCCAGCAGCCCAAAGGAGGCCCGGGAGACCCAGTACTTC.

The chain uses TRBV19 and TRBJ1-1; 7 nucleotides align to TRBD1. The trim removed 9 bases at V and 2 bases at J, leaving 12 bases unmatched. Germline lookup yields CDR1 LNHDA and CDR2 SQIVND (reference sequence). CDR3 length: 15 residues. The CDR3 here is CASANTQGPNTEAFF. In nucleotides, the CDR3 is TGTGCCAGCGCCAACACACAGGGGCCCAACACTGAAGCTTTCTTT.

The chain has TRBV6-5 and TRBJ2-5, with D uncertain. The CDR3 is 13 residues long. CDR1 is MNHEY, CDR2 SVGAGI, per germline. Trimming shortened V by 0 bases and J by 5 bases, and 7 bases separated the two germline ends. The CDR3 loop is CASSYSIRETQYF. CDR3 sequence (DNA): TGTGCCAGCAGTTACTCGATTCGGGAGACCCAGTACTTC.

This sequence joins TRBV9 and TRBJ2-7; the match to TRBD1 covers 7 bases. V dropped 3 bases and J dropped 5; count of bases not matched to a gene: 5. Germline V gives CDR1 SGDLS, CDR2 YYNGEE. This CDR3 has 13 residues. CDR3 in amino acids: CASSATGFHEQYF. In DNA form, the CDR3 reads TGTGCCAGCAGCGCGACAGGGTTTCACGAGCAGTACTTC.

V is TRBV5-6 and J is TRBJ1-5, with D possibly matching TRBD1 (5 bases). This CDR3 has 14 amino acids. Germline-derived CDR1 and CDR2 are SGHDT and YYEEEE. V lost 5 bases, J lost 9 bases, and 18 bases lay in between. CDR3 residues: CASRGGAGGRPQHF. The CDR3 DNA is TGTGCCAGCAGAGGAGGGGCGGGAGGGAGGCCCCAGCATTTT.

This chain connects TRBV27 to TRBJ1-5, with D unclear. Germline V CDR1 and CDR2: MNHEY, SMNVEV (reference sequence). This CDR3 is built from 13 residues. Deletions cut 5 bases from V and 4 bases from J, with 9 bases between. The CDR3 DNA is TGTGCCAGCAGTACAAGAGGAAATCAGCCCCAGCATTTT. It encodes CASSTRGNQPQHF.